The next 20 T cell receptor beta chains were all read from a single sample in a study of CD8+ T cells in alopecia areata. The treatment here: oral pan-JAK inhibitor, 5-10 mg twice daily. Extraction and reverse transcription of RNA yielded cDNA as the sequencing template. The assay was immunoSEQ multiplex PCR, and TCRdb's table has in-frame clones only and misses some. The sample has approximately 150,000 clones, approximately 57% seen once. Material: CD4+ T cells sorted from blood, obtained at week 24, from a patient treated with tofacitinib. These receptors were taken from a human donor with alopecia areata.

CDR3 coding DNA: TGCAGCGTTGCCGCCAGGAACACTGAAGCTTTCTTT. Protein: CSVAARNTEAFF. The chain uses TRBV29-1 and TRBJ1-1; D not resolved. The CDR3 is 12 residues long. The germline V gene has CDR1 SQVTM and CDR2 ANQGSEA. The V and J ends lost 4 bases and 1 base respectively, with 7 bases between them.

The chain links TRBV7-8 to TRBJ2-7; D remains unclear. CDR3 length: 13 amino acids. CDR1 is SGHVS, CDR2 FQNEAQ, per germline. V was pared by 2 bases and J by 2 bases, with 7 bases between. The CDR3 bases are TGTGCCAGCAGCTTATCCGGCCCCTACGAGCAGTACTTC. Its translation is CASSLSGPYEQYF.

The CDR3 DNA follows: TGTGCCTGGAGTGTGGGAAGCACAGATACGCAGTATTTT. Protein: CAWSVGSTDTQYF. The rearrangement links TRBV30 to TRBJ2-3; D not resolved. The V end was cut by 0 bases, the J end by 0 bases, with 4 bases between. Germline V CDR1 and CDR2: GTSNPN, SVGIG (reference sequence). This CDR3 spans 13 amino acids.

The chain is built from TRBV14 and TRBJ1-2; TRBD1 is a possible D gene (6 bases). The CDR3 length is 12 residues. The germline gives CDR1 SGHDN, CDR2 FVKESK. The V end lost 2 bases, the J end lost 6 bases, and 7 bases lay between the germline ends. The DNA of the CDR3 is TGTGCCAGCAGCCAAACAGGGAATGGCTACACCTTC. Its protein is CASSQTGNGYTF.

The chain joins TRBV30 to TRBJ1-1; D is ambiguous. The CDR3 consists of 11 residues. The germline V and J ends were trimmed by 4 bases and 11 bases, with 14 bases remaining between them. CDR1 and CDR2 from the germline V gene are GTSNPN and SVGIG (reference sequence). CDR3 in amino acids: CAWITDTYAFF. The CDR3 nucleotides read TGTGCCTGGATAACCGACACTTACGCTTTCTTT.

In its sample, this clone was seen once. The CDR3 spells CASSEGQDYGYTF. Written as DNA, the CDR3 is TGTGCCAGCAGCGAGGGACAGGACTATGGCTACACCTTC. The chain joins TRBV5-4 to TRBJ1-2; 8 bases fit TRBD1. This CDR3 has 13 amino acids. Per the germline V gene, CDR1 is SGHNT and CDR2 is YYREEE (reference sequence). J gave up 3 bases and V 4 bases, and 2 bases lay outside the gene matches.

The V gene is TRBV19, the J gene TRBJ1-1; no reliable D call. The CDR3 runs to 12 residues. Trimming took off 8 bases at V and 7 bases at J, with 14 bases between the two ends. CDR1 is LNHDA and CDR2 is SQIVND in the germline V gene (reference sequence). DNA of the CDR3: TGTGCCAGTTCAGCCGCGGCAAATGAAGCTTTCTTT. It is translated as CASSAAANEAFF.

The chain recombines TRBV6-1 with TRBJ2-5; tentatively, D is TRBD1 (6 bases). This CDR3 is 17 amino acids long. V shed 3 bases and J shed 5 bases, with 22 bases lying between them. CDR1 is MNHNS and CDR2 is SASEGT in the germline V gene. CDR3: CASSDPLGQSPRETQYF. The CDR3 DNA reads as TGTGCCAGCAGTGACCCCCTTGGACAGAGCCCACGGGAGACCCAGTACTTC.

This clone was detected many times. The rearrangement uses TRBV7-3 and TRBJ2-2; TRBD2 aligns across 14 bases. The CDR3 consists of 15 residues. Germline V gene sequence: CDR1 SGHTA, CDR2 FQGTGA. V lost 0 bases, J lost 12 bases, and 3 bases stayed unmatched. CDR3 coding DNA: TGTGCCAGCAGCTTAACGGGGACTAGCGGGGGCAAGCTGTTTTTT. It translates to CASSLTGTSGGKLFF.

CDR3 sequence reads: CASGGRDPQETQYF. CDR3 sequence (DNA): TGTGCCAGCGGAGGCCGGGACCCCCAAGAGACCCAGTACTTC. V and J are TRBV2 and TRBJ2-5, with D perhaps matching TRBD1 or TRBD2 (5 bases each). The CDR3 runs 14 residues. CDR1 is SNHLY and CDR2 is FYNNEI in the germline V gene. Trimming took off 8 bases at V and 1 base at J, with 14 bases between the two ends. The full variable domain, its missing parts supplied by reference TRBV2 and TRBJ2-5, is EPEVTQTPSHQVTQMGQEVILRCVPISNHLYFYWYRQILGQKVEFLVSFYNNEISEKSEIFDDQFSVERPDGSNFTLKIRSTKLEDSAMYFCASGGRDPQETQYFGPGTRLLVL.

The genes are TRBV25-1 and TRBJ2-7; D gene ambiguous. In germline, CDR1 is MGHDK, CDR2 SYGVNS. V was trimmed by 6 bases and J by 3 bases, leaving 6 bases between them. The CDR3 length is 11 residues. The CDR3 DNA sequence: TGTGCCAGCAGAGAAGTCTACGAGCAGTACTTC. Translating gives CASREVYEQYF.

J is TRBJ2-5 and V is TRBV10-3, with unresolved D. Germline V gene data show CDR1 as ENHRY and CDR2 as SYGVKD. The CDR3 sequence is 13 residues long. Trimming shortened V by 3 bases and J by 7 bases, and 12 bases separated the two germline ends. The CDR3 DNA follows: TGTGCCATCAGTGAAGGTCAAGAGTTGACCCAGTACTTC. Protein product: CAISEGQELTQYF.

The chain recombines TRBV5-1 with TRBJ1-3; D ambiguous. Trimming shortened V by 0 bases and J by 0 bases, and 10 bases separated the two germline ends. From germline, CDR1 is SGHRS and CDR2 YFSETQ. The CDR3 loop spans 16 amino acids. CDR3 bases: TGCGCCAGCAGCTTGGATGCCAGGAGCTCTGGAAACACCATATATTTT. This encodes CASSLDARSSGNTIYF.

The count of this clone is one. The V gene is TRBV30, the J gene TRBJ2-2, with D uncertain. The CDR3 spans 13 residues. Trimming stripped 0 bases from V and 4 bases from J, with 6 bases between. Germline CDR1 reads GTSNPN; CDR2 reads SVGIG (reference sequence). The CDR3 loop reads CAWSVGSTGELFF. CDR3 DNA: TGTGCCTGGAGTGTGGGCTCCACCGGGGAGCTGTTTTTT.

This clone was found once. This sequence joins TRBV27 and TRBJ1-2; TRBD1 aligns across 8 bases. Germline values: CDR1 MNHEY, CDR2 SMNVEV (reference sequence). V dropped 5 bases and J dropped 5; count of bases not matched to a gene: 7. The CDR3 spans 14 residues. The CDR3 sequence: CASSRTGSVYGYTF. Here the CDR3 DNA reads TGTGCCAGCAGTCGGACAGGGTCGGTTTATGGCTACACCTTC.

To note about this clone: One end of the junction does not line up with germline, which may come from a read error. This sequence joins TRBV7-9 and TRBJ1-1; D is uncertain. The CDR3 sequence is 13 residues long. From germline, CDR1 is SEHNR and CDR2 FQNEAQ (reference sequence). The CDR3 bases are TGTGCCAGCAGCGTAGCCTCAGACCTTGAAGCTTTCTTT. It codes for CASSVASDLEAFF. The full variable domain, with the rest looked up from reference TRBV7-9 and TRBJ1-1, is DTGVSQNPRHKITKRGQNVTFRCDPISEHNRLYWYRQTLGQGPEFLTYFQNEAQLEKSRLLSDRFSAERPKGSFSTLEIQRTEQGDSAMYLCASSVASDLEAFFGQGTRLTVV.

This clone was seen more than once but under ten times. In DNA form, the CDR3 reads TGCGCCAGCAGCCAAGAGCTTTCAAGGGTTTCAGAGACCCAGTACTTC. Protein sequence: CASSQELSRVSETQYF. The rearrangement uses TRBV4-1 and TRBJ2-5; D remains unclear. The CDR3 consists of 16 residues. The germline V and J ends were trimmed by 0 bases and 4 bases, with 15 bases remaining between them. Germline values: CDR1 MGHRA, CDR2 YSYEKL.

V gene TRBV30 combines with J gene TRBJ1-1, with D possibly matching TRBD1 (6 bases). Between the trimmed V and J ends, which lost 0 bases and 2 bases, there was a span of 22 bases. From germline, CDR1 is GTSNPN and CDR2 SVGIG (reference sequence). The CDR3 is made up of 18 amino acids. The CDR3 region is CAWSVWAMGGEGNTEAFF. The CDR3 region has the DNA TGTGCCTGGAGTGTATGGGCAATGGGGGGCGAGGGAAACACTGAAGCTTTCTTT.

This sequence joins TRBV18 and TRBJ2-1; D gene uncertain. V lost 4 bases, J lost 9 bases, and 7 bases lay in between. The CDR3 is 11 residues long. Germline CDR1 KGHSH, CDR2 LQKENI. CDR3 amino acids: CASSLRGEQFF. CDR3 bases: TGTGCCAGCTCACTTCGAGGTGAGCAGTTCTTC.

This clone was counted a single time. The gene calls are TRBV29-1 and TRBJ1-1; the D is unclear. V lost 5 bases to trimming and J lost 0 bases, with 13 bases between them. Per the germline V gene, CDR1 is SQVTM and CDR2 is ANQGSEA. The CDR3 is 14 amino acids. The CDR3 loop reads CSVHTQRLNTEAFF. For the CDR3, the DNA is TGCAGCGTTCATACACAGAGACTGAACACTGAAGCTTTCTTT.